Each of the 6 T cell receptor beta chains below was sequenced from the same sample in a study of identifying expanded T cells in peripheral blood. TCRdb's table, derived via immunoSEQ multiplex PCR, lists solely in-frame clones and lacks some. This table has 80,000 to 90,000 clones, roughly 90% appearing once. Sequencing was carried out using blood. All receptors derive from a person aged 18 to 70 in good health.

This clone was counted a single time. The chain combines TRBV7-2 with TRBJ1-2, with D hard to call. This CDR3 spans 13 amino acids. The V end was cut by 2 bases, the J end by 4 bases, with 8 bases between. CDR1 is SGHTA and CDR2 is FQGNSA in the germline V gene. CDR3 in DNA: TGTGCCAGCAGCTTATATCCCTTCTATGGCTACACCTTC. Translating it yields CASSLYPFYGYTF.

V is TRBV9 and J is TRBJ2-6; TRBD1 agrees at 7 bases. CDR3 length: 18 residues. Germline loops: CDR1 SGDLS, CDR2 YYNGEE. The trim removed 3 bases at V and 1 base at J, leaving 10 bases unmatched. CDR3 DNA sequence: TGTGCCAGCAGCGCACAGGGGTTGTTATGGTCTGGGGCCAACGTCCTGACTTTC. This codes for CASSAQGLLWSGANVLTF.

The chain uses TRBV19 and TRBJ1-2; 7 positions match TRBD1. Per the germline V gene, CDR1 is LNHDA and CDR2 is SQIVND (reference sequence). The CDR3 consists of 15 residues. Germline trimming cut 8 bases from V and 3 bases from J; bases unmatched to any gene: 12. This CDR3 is CASAKGQPFYYGYTF. CDR3 sequence (DNA): TGTGCCAGTGCGAAGGGACAGCCTTTTTACTATGGCTACACCTTC.

The chain couples TRBV7-2 to TRBJ2-2; perhaps TRBD1 as D (5 bases). Germline V gene lookup returns CDR1 SGHTA and CDR2 FQGNSA. V was clipped by 4 bases and J by 4 bases, with 7 bases between them. The CDR3 length is 13 residues. The CDR3 is CASSYDSTGELFF. The CDR3 bases are TGTGCCAGCAGCTACGACAGCACCGGGGAGCTGTTTTTT. Using reference TRBV7-2 and TRBJ2-2 for the parts outside the CDR3, the full variable domain is GAGVSQSPSNKVTEKGKDVELRCDPISGHTALYWYRQSLGQGLEFLIYFQGNSAPDKSGLPSDRFSAERTGGSVSTLTIQRTQQEDSAVYLCASSYDSTGELFFGEGSRLTVL.

V gene TRBV11-2 combines with J gene TRBJ2-7; the D is unclear. Germline V gene data show CDR1 as SGHAT and CDR2 as FQNNGV. The CDR3 spans 13 residues. V lost 5 bases and J lost 3, with 11 bases in between. The DNA of the CDR3 is TGTGCCAGCAGCCCTGGATTCAGCTACGAGCAGTACTTC. Translating gives CASSPGFSYEQYF.

J is TRBJ2-3 and V is TRBV29-1; 9 bases fit TRBD2. The CDR3 consists of 18 residues. Germline assignment: CDR1 SQVTM and CDR2 ANQGSEA. With V trimmed by 4 bases and J by 0 bases, 14 bases remained unmatched. In DNA, the CDR3 is TGCAGCGTTGTGTTCGGCGGGGGGGAACACCTTAGCACAGATACGCAGTATTTT. Translating gives CSVVFGGGEHLSTDTQYF.